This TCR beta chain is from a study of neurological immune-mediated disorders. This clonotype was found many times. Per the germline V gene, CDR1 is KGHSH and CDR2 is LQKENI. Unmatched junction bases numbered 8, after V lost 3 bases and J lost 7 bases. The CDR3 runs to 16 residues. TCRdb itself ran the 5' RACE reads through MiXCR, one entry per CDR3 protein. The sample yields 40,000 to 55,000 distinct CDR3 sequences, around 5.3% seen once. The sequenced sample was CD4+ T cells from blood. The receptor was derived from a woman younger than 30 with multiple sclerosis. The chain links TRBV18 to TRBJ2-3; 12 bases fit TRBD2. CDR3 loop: CASSPPTSGSRNTQYF. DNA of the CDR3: TGTGCCAGCTCACCGCCGACTAGCGGGAGTCGTAATACGCAGTATTTT.